The text below deals with one T cell receptor (beta chain). These data originate in a study of blood T cell repertoires in COVID-19. Study as a whole: Sites across the United States, Italy and Spain contributed samples from acute and convalescent COVID-19.

CDR1 is SEHNR, CDR2 FQNEAQ, per germline (reference sequence). The CDR3 contains 14 residues. V lost 5 bases to trimming and J lost 9 bases; unmatched junction nucleotides: 5. Under the authors' procedure: Amplification of reference gene primers was used by the study to estimate nucleated cell counts. Clones were sequenced by immunoSEQ multiplex PCR, and TCRdb holds only the in-frame ones, with some missing. V and J calls and clone size are given by that table; D and trimming were obtained from the DNA. Among about 200,000 clones listed, approximately 84% were seen once. What was sequenced was peripheral blood. This clonotype originated in a man aged 50-59 years with acute or convalescent COVID-19. The rearrangement joins TRBV7-9 to TRBJ2-1; TRBD2 agrees at 12 bases. CDR3: CASSPSGGASEQFF. Written as DNA, the CDR3 is TGTGCCAGCAGCCCTAGCGGGGGGGCCAGTGAGCAGTTCTTC.